This record concerns one TCR beta chain sequence. The record originates from a study of blood T cell repertoires in COVID-19. Assay: immunoSEQ multiplex PCR; the TCRdb copy retains only in-frame clones and omits some. Among 150,000 or so clones listed, approximately 92% were seen once. Trimming pared 3 bases from V and 0 bases from J, leaving 9 bases between. The CDR3 consists of 15 residues. CDR1 and CDR2 (germline): MDHEN, SYDVKM. The chain uses TRBV28 and TRBJ1-5; no reliable D call. Sequencing input: peripheral blood. This receptor was identified in a man aged 18 to 30 with COVID-19, enrolled during active disease. In DNA form, the CDR3 reads TGTGCCAGCAGTTTTGATGGGCATAGCAATCAGCCCCAGCATTTT. It encodes CASSFDGHSNQPQHF.